This T cell receptor (beta chain) stems from a study of blood T cell repertoires in COVID-19. In the study overall: From the United States, Italy and Spain came samples of acute and convalescent COVID-19. T cells, B-cell-depleted T cells, or PBMCs provided the cDNA or gDNA that served as material.

Trimming cost V 2 bases and J 4 bases; bases outside gene matches: 5. The V gene's germline CDR1 is LGHDT and CDR2 YNNKEL (reference sequence). The CDR3 contains 15 residues. In the source study's methods: Nucleated cell counts were estimated from reference gene primer amplification. Using immunoSEQ multiplex PCR, the repertoire was profiled, and TCRdb retains in-frame clones only, with some absent. V and J calls and clone size are given by that table; D and trimming were obtained from the DNA. This table has just under 150,000 clones, approximately 88% appearing once. Sequencing input: peripheral blood. The chain joins TRBV3-1 (or the pseudogene TRBV3-2) to TRBJ1-5, with TRBD1 identical over 7 bases. This sequence was found in a woman in her 50s with acute or convalescent COVID-19. This chain's CDR3 is CASSQTGVRNQPQHF. DNA for the CDR3: TGTGCCAGCAGCCAAACAGGGGTGCGGAATCAGCCCCAGCATTTT.